The entry below gives a single TCR beta chain sequence along with its context. Enrollment of patients from Seattle took place during active infection, with longitudinal follow-up. These data belong to a study of blood T cell repertoires in COVID-19. Across the whole study: Italy, Spain and the United States were the sources of the convalescent and acute COVID-19 samples. PBMCs, B-cell-depleted T cells, or T cells provided the cDNA or gDNA that made up the material.

Trimming removed 6 bases from V and 1 base from J, with 9 bases in between. The CDR3 is made up of 13 amino acids. From germline, CDR1 is MNHEY and CDR2 SVGAGI. TCRdb's copy holds only in-frame clones and misses some; the assay was immunoSEQ multiplex PCR. Here the sample spans over 100,000 clones, more than 85% being singletons. Sequencing was done on a sample of peripheral blood. The TCR sequence derives from a man aged 55 to 70 with COVID-19, enrolled during active disease. The gene calls are TRBV6-5 and TRBJ1-1, with D maybe TRBD1 (5 bases). CDR3 protein: CASSFRANTEAFF. CDR3 DNA: TGTGCCAGCAGCTTCAGGGCGAACACTGAAGCTTTCTTT.